This T cell receptor (beta chain) was retrieved from a study of blood T cell repertoires in COVID-19. Study-level information: Sites in the United States, Italy and Spain provided acute and convalescent COVID-19 samples.

Looked up from germline, CDR1 is SGHTA and CDR2 is FQGTGA. V trimming: 5 bases; J trimming: 4 bases; junction bases outside the gene matches: 9. The CDR3 is 17 residues long. Recruits, aged roughly 18 to 100 years, lived in some 25 US areas. In the source study's methods: Quantification of nucleated cells was approximated via reference gene primer amplification. Clones were read by immunoSEQ multiplex PCR, and TCRdb kept only the in-frame ones, dropping some. That table gives V, J and clone size, and the DNA gave D and trimming. The table includes roughly 130,000 clones, about 80% detected once. The rearrangement joins TRBV7-3 to TRBJ2-5; 14 positions agree with TRBD2. The clonotype was recovered from a man aged 45-60 years who had recovered from COVID-19. Sequenced: PBMCs or T cells enriched from blood (not recorded which). CDR3: CASSPMTSGGAGETQYF. CDR3 nucleotide sequence: TGTGCCAGCAGCCCGATGACTAGCGGGGGGGCCGGAGAGACCCAGTACTTC.